Listed below are T cell receptor beta chains from one sample, sequenced in a study of shared clonotypes between healthy human individuals. Measured with immunoSEQ multiplex PCR; TCRdb has only the in-frame clones, and not every one. The repertoire holds around 1.5 million clones, with roughly 98% as singletons. Sequencing used naive CD4+ T cells sorted from blood. These receptors were obtained from a young man in good health. The CDR3 runs from the conserved cysteine through the conserved F or W. The D gene is left open where the match is weak. Clone sizes are given selectively: once, few, many, or a class where the clone is expanded.

D gene: NA; V gene: TRBV11-2; J gene: TRBJ2-1; clone size: once; CDR3 protein: CASSLVQGLDEQFF; CDR3 DNA: TGTGCCAGCAGCTTAGTTCAGGGGCTGGATGAGCAGTTCTTC
D gene: NA; V gene: TRBV5-1; J gene: TRBJ2-3; clone size: NA; CDR3 protein: CASSGGTREGTDTQYF; CDR3 DNA: TGCGCCAGCAGCGGAGGGACCAGGGAGGGCACAGATACGCAGTATTTT
D gene: NA; V gene: TRBV19; J gene: TRBJ1-3; clone size: NA; CDR3 protein: CASSIGHRSGNTIYF; CDR3 DNA: TGTGCCAGTAGTATAGGACACCGCTCTGGAAACACCATATATTTT
D gene: NA; V gene: TRBV7-2; J gene: TRBJ2-6; clone size: NA; CDR3 protein: CASSPQVSGANVLTF; CDR3 DNA: TGTGCCAGCAGCCCCCAAGTTAGCGGGGCCAACGTCCTGACTTTC
D gene: NA; V gene: TRBV7-8; J gene: TRBJ2-5; clone size: NA; CDR3 protein: CASSLRVGQETQYF; CDR3 DNA: TGTGCCAGCAGCTTAAGGGTTGGCCAAGAGACCCAGTACTTC
D gene: NA; V gene: TRBV19; J gene: TRBJ1-5; clone size: NA; CDR3 protein: CASSIVLVGQPQHF; CDR3 DNA: TGTGCCAGTAGTATAGTTTTGGTAGGTCAGCCCCAGCATTTT
D gene: NA; V gene: TRBV9; J gene: TRBJ2-2; clone size: NA; CDR3 protein: CASSVRSRDPGELFF; CDR3 DNA: TGTGCCAGCAGCGTCCGGAGTAGGGACCCCGGGGAGCTGTTTTTT
D gene: NA; V gene: TRBV5-5; J gene: TRBJ1-1; clone size: NA; CDR3 protein: CASTHWRDGNTEAFF; CDR3 DNA: TGTGCCAGCACCCACTGGAGGGACGGGAACACTGAAGCTTTCTTT
D gene: NA; V gene: TRBV2; J gene: TRBJ2-3; clone size: NA; CDR3 protein: CASSESSVTDTQYF; CDR3 DNA: TGTGCCAGCAGTGAATCCAGCGTTACAGATACGCAGTATTTT
D gene: NA; V gene: TRBV11-2; J gene: TRBJ2-1; clone size: once; CDR3 protein: CASSPGATGEQFF; CDR3 DNA: TGTGCCAGCAGCCCGGGGGCCACGGGGGAGCAGTTCTTC
D gene: NA; V gene: TRBV25-1; J gene: TRBJ2-5; clone size: NA; CDR3 protein: CASSEYGKETQYF; CDR3 DNA: TGTGCCAGCAGTGAATATGGGAAAGAGACCCAGTACTTC
D gene: TRBD2; V gene: TRBV9; J gene: TRBJ2-7; clone size: NA; CDR3 protein: CASSVEPGGDYEQYF; CDR3 DNA: TGTGCCAGCAGCGTAGAGCCGGGAGGAGACTACGAGCAGTACTTC
D gene: NA; V gene: TRBV10-1; J gene: TRBJ2-1; clone size: NA; CDR3 protein: CASSERPYNEQFF; CDR3 DNA: TGCGCCAGCAGTGAGCGACCATACAATGAGCAGTTCTTC
D gene: NA; V gene: TRBV18; J gene: TRBJ1-5; clone size: NA; CDR3 protein: CASSPDRYQPQHF; CDR3 DNA: TGTGCCAGCTCACCAGACAGGTATCAGCCCCAGCATTTT
D gene: TRBD2; V gene: TRBV7-9; J gene: TRBJ2-1; clone size: NA; CDR3 protein: CASSWGGLAGDEQFF; CDR3 DNA: TGTGCCAGCAGCTGGGGTGGACTAGCGGGGGATGAGCAGTTCTTC
D gene: NA; V gene: TRBV28; J gene: TRBJ2-7; clone size: NA; CDR3 protein: CASSLGGLARVEQYF; CDR3 DNA: TGTGCCAGCAGTTTGGGGGGCCTAGCGCGGGTGGAGCAGTACTTC
D gene: TRBD2; V gene: TRBV7-3; J gene: TRBJ2-2; clone size: NA; CDR3 protein: CASSPLPGLAGRGELFF; CDR3 DNA: TGTGCCAGCAGCCCTCTCCCGGGACTAGCGGGAAGAGGGGAGCTGTTTTTT
D gene: NA; V gene: TRBV21-1; J gene: TRBJ2-6; clone size: once; CDR3 protein: CASSKDEGNGLGANVLTF; CDR3 DNA: TGTGCCAGCAGCAAAGACGAAGGGAATGGGCTTGGGGCCAACGTCCTGACTTTC
D gene: NA; V gene: TRBV4-1; J gene: TRBJ2-3; clone size: NA; CDR3 protein: CASSQVRTDTQYF; CDR3 DNA: TGCGCCAGCAGCCAAGTGAGGACAGATACGCAGTATTTT
D gene: NA; V gene: TRBV9; J gene: TRBJ2-7; clone size: NA; CDR3 protein: CASSVGGSTNYEQYF; CDR3 DNA: TGTGCCAGCAGCGTAGGGGGCAGCACCAACTACGAGCAGTACTTC
D gene: NA; V gene: TRBV7-6; J gene: TRBJ1-4; clone size: NA; CDR3 protein: CASSLFGGANEKLFF; CDR3 DNA: TGTGCCAGCAGCTTGTTTGGGGGGGCTAATGAAAAACTGTTTTTT
D gene: NA; V gene: TRBV7-6; J gene: TRBJ2-5; clone size: NA; CDR3 protein: CASSLSGRGPETQYF; CDR3 DNA: TGTGCCAGCAGCTTATCAGGCAGGGGACCGGAGACCCAGTACTTC